The next 5 T cell receptor beta chains were all read from a single sample in a study of blood T cell repertoires in COVID-19. Repertoires were generated with immunoSEQ multiplex PCR, while TCRdb's copy carries only in-frame clones and drops some. The table records 80,000 to 95,000 clones, 65% to 85% of them present only once. The sample comprised peripheral blood. These TCRs come from an elderly man with active or convalescent COVID-19.

This clone was detected only once. The chain employs TRBV7-6 and TRBJ2-5, with 8 positions matching TRBD1. Germline V CDR1 and CDR2: SGHVS, FNYEAQ. There are 15 residues in the CDR3. V lost 3 bases, J lost 5 bases, and 8 bases stayed unmatched. CDR3 amino acids: CASSLSGTGWETQYF. The CDR3 nucleotides are TGTGCCAGCAGCTTGTCCGGGACAGGTTGGGAGACCCAGTACTTC.

J is TRBJ1-1 and V is TRBV23-1; no clear D gene. TRBV23-1 is filed as an ORF, its function uncertain. The CDR3 has 18 residues. Trimming shortened V by 2 bases and J by 3 bases, and 22 bases separated the two germline ends. In nucleotides, the CDR3 is TGCGCCAGCAGTCAACAGAACTGCTTCAGGAGGAGGCACACTGAAGCTTTCTTT. Encoded protein: CASSQQNCFRRRHTEAFF.

The V call is TRBV19, the J call TRBJ1-2; TRBD1 agrees at 9 bases. The CDR3 consists of 16 residues. V lost 4 bases to trimming and J lost 7 bases; unmatched junction nucleotides: 13. Germline-derived CDR1 and CDR2 are LNHDA and SQIVND (reference sequence). CDR3 nucleotide sequence: TGTGCCAGTAGTAGGACTAGGAGGGACAGGGCGAGTGGCTACACCTTC. The encoded protein is CASSRTRRDRASGYTF. The full variable domain, rest sourced from reference TRBV19 and TRBJ1-2, is DGGITQSPKYLFRKEGQNVTLSCEQNLNHDAMYWYRQDPGQGLRLIYYSQIVNDFQKGDIAEGYSVSREKKESFPLTVTSAQKNPTAFYLCASSRTRRDRASGYTFGSGTRLTVV.

This clone is a singleton in its sample. The rearrangement links TRBV19 to TRBJ1-2; D is unresolved. Trimming took 3 bases from V and 6 from J, leaving 11 bases between them. The CDR3 spans 13 residues. The germline CDR1 and CDR2 sequences are LNHDA and SQIVND (reference sequence). The CDR3 loop is CASSIPGGDGYTF. In nucleotides, the CDR3 is TGTGCCAGTAGTATTCCGGGCGGGGATGGCTACACCTTC.

The DNA of the CDR3 is TGTGCCAGTAGTATGGGGACAGGTTTTCTAGCTAACTATGGCTACACCTTC. Protein: CASSMGTGFLANYGYTF. The J gene is TRBJ1-2, the V gene TRBV19; 8 nucleotides agree with TRBD1. In germline, CDR1 is LNHDA, CDR2 SQIVND (reference sequence). CDR3 length equals 17 residues. After removal of 3 bases from V and 0 bases from J, the junction contained 9 bases not matched to a gene.